These T cell receptor beta chains were read from a single sample in a study of blood T cell repertoires in COVID-19. Libraries were prepared by immunoSEQ multiplex PCR; TCRdb keeps only in-frame clonotypes and omits some of them. Of around 130,000 clones listed, 70% to 85% were seen once; the top ten hold about 5%. Sequenced material: peripheral blood. Receptors originate from a woman between 65 and 79 years old with acute or convalescent COVID-19. CDR3s leave out the opening cysteine and the closing phenylalanine or tryptophan. The order of the fields is J gene, V gene, CDR3 protein.

J gene: TRBJ2-5
V gene: TRBV7-8
CDR3 protein: ASSVDWGAQETQY

J gene: TRBJ2-3
V gene: TRBV11-2
CDR3 protein: ASSFGGSSTDTQY

J gene: TRBJ2-2
V gene: TRBV5-8
CDR3 protein: ASSFPRTGVPGELF

J gene: TRBJ1-1
V gene: TRBV29-1
CDR3 protein: SVDGDRGKFTEAF

J gene: TRBJ2-1
V gene: TRBV19
CDR3 protein: ASSKTRQGISYNEQF

J gene: TRBJ2-1
V gene: TRBV30
CDR3 protein: AWTAIYNEQF

J gene: TRBJ2-5
V gene: TRBV7-3
CDR3 protein: ASSLGRGSQETQY

J gene: TRBJ1-1
V gene: TRBV29-1
CDR3 protein: SVGPAGTTDTEAF

J gene: TRBJ2-1
V gene: TRBV5-1
CDR3 protein: ASSFLPGQDQLERF

J gene: TRBJ1-1
V gene: TRBV5-8
CDR3 protein: ASSNRGMNTEAF

J gene: TRBJ1-2
V gene: TRBV4-3
CDR3 protein: ASSPLGREGYT

J gene: TRBJ2-7
V gene: TRBV9
CDR3 protein: ASSVAPQPGSSYEQY

J gene: TRBJ2-7
V gene: TRBV3-1/TRBV3-2
CDR3 protein: ASSRQGVLGYEQY

J gene: TRBJ2-3
V gene: TRBV15
CDR3 protein: ATSRGPPGLAGAGGTQY

J gene: TRBJ2-2
V gene: TRBV21-1
CDR3 protein: ASSKGSLAGALANTGELF

J gene: TRBJ1-1
V gene: TRBV15
CDR3 protein: ATSSRRNTEAF

J gene: TRBJ1-1
V gene: TRBV27
CDR3 protein: ASSLSWTVNTEAF

J gene: TRBJ2-3
V gene: TRBV2
CDR3 protein: ASSKGQTTDTQY

J gene: TRBJ2-3
V gene: TRBV6-4
CDR3 protein: ASSDSPSGGVDTQY

J gene: TRBJ1-2
V gene: TRBV4-2
CDR3 protein: ASSLPGQTYGYT

J gene: TRBJ2-2
V gene: TRBV7-9
CDR3 protein: ASSTGQNTGELF

J gene: TRBJ1-2
V gene: TRBV4-1
CDR3 protein: ASSQVSRSNYGYT

J gene: TRBJ1-2
V gene: TRBV11-2
CDR3 protein: ASSFTGSNYGYT

J gene: TRBJ1-1
V gene: TRBV4-3
CDR3 protein: ASSQDFRNTEAF

J gene: TRBJ1-5
V gene: TRBV7-8
CDR3 protein: ASSLGGTRGLEPQH

J gene: TRBJ2-2
V gene: TRBV7-6
CDR3 protein: ASSLATGAVTGELF

J gene: TRBJ1-5
V gene: TRBV7-8
CDR3 protein: ASSLVQANQPQH

J gene: TRBJ2-3
V gene: TRBV4-1
CDR3 protein: ASSQGVGLGTDTQY

J gene: TRBJ1-2
V gene: TRBV6-2/TRBV6-3
CDR3 protein: ASSYRRSSLVYGYT

J gene: TRBJ2-5
V gene: TRBV4-2
CDR3 protein: ASSQDSGETQY

J gene: TRBJ2-3
V gene: TRBV19
CDR3 protein: ASSMSGQGFGGTDTQY

J gene: TRBJ2-7
V gene: TRBV2
CDR3 protein: ATMRDRGGTYEQY

J gene: TRBJ1-3
V gene: TRBV6-2/TRBV6-3
CDR3 protein: ASSSRQAPGNTIY

J gene: TRBJ2-7
V gene: TRBV11-1
CDR3 protein: ASSPRVQGRDEQY

J gene: TRBJ1-5
V gene: TRBV20-1
CDR3 protein: SASVGGGQPQH